One sample yielded the 27 T cell receptor beta chains listed below, sequenced in a study of graft-versus-host responses after intestinal transplantation. No antigens are known for them. Clones were sequenced by immunoSEQ multiplex PCR, and TCRdb holds only the in-frame ones, with some missing. This table has 90,000 to 130,000 clones, around 94% appearing once. The starting material was unstimulated CD4+ T cells sorted from spleen or lymph node cells, obtained before transplant. These receptors all stem from a human donor who was the organ donor for an intestinal transplant.

This sequence joins TRBV5-4 and TRBJ2-1; D might be TRBD2 (5 bases). This CDR3 region has 16 residues. Germline values: CDR1 SGHNT, CDR2 YYREEE (reference sequence). The V gene lost 0 bases and the J gene lost 2 bases, with 12 bases spanning the gap. CDR3 bases: TGTGCCAGCAGCTTGGTGGCTAGCACCCCCTACAATGAGCAGTTCTTC. Translating it yields CASSLVASTPYNEQFF.

The chain recombines TRBV7-9 with TRBJ2-3, with D unclear. Per germline, CDR1 SEHNR and CDR2 FQNEAQ (reference sequence). V gave up 0 bases and J gave up 3 bases, with 7 bases separating them. The CDR3 consists of 14 residues. The CDR3 coding sequence is TGTGCCAGCAGCTTAGCGGGCATAACAGATACGCAGTATTTT. It translates to CASSLAGITDTQYF.

This chain joins TRBV6-6 and TRBJ2-7, with 11 bases that match TRBD2. Trimming removed 5 bases from V and 2 bases from J; junction bases left unmatched: 2. Germline CDR1 reads MNHNY; CDR2 reads SVGAGI (reference sequence). This CDR3 region has 14 residues. As DNA, the CDR3 is TGTGCCAGCAGTATAGCGGGAGGGCCCTACGAGCAGTACTTC. Translated: CASSIAGGPYEQYF.

The chain employs TRBV5-4 and TRBJ2-3; 11 positions match TRBD2. The V segment lost 1 base and the J segment 8 bases; nucleotides outside the gene matches: 0. Per the germline V gene, CDR1 is SGHNT and CDR2 is YYREEE (reference sequence). This CDR3 spans 13 amino acids. The CDR3 DNA is TGTGCCAGCAGCTTGACTAGCGGGAGTACGCAGTATTTT. Translating it yields CASSLTSGSTQYF. The full variable domain, rest sourced from reference TRBV5-4 and TRBJ2-3, is ETGVTQSPTHLIKTRGQQVTLRCSSQSGHNTVSWYQQALGQGPQFIFQYYREEENGRGNFPPRFSGLQFPNYSSELNVNALELDDSALYLCASSLTSGSTQYFGPGTRLTVL.

This sequence joins TRBV4-3 and TRBJ2-5; D not resolved. The CDR3 has 13 amino acids. V lost 1 base, J lost 5 bases, and 8 bases lay in between. Per germline, CDR1 LGHNA and CDR2 YSLEER. CDR3 in DNA: TGCGCCAGCAGCCAAGGACGTGAGGAGACCCAGTACTTC. Translation gives CASSQGREETQYF.

The rearrangement uses TRBV6-1 and TRBJ1-5, with 10 bases aligning to TRBD1. This CDR3 has 14 amino acids. Germline values: CDR1 MNHNS, CDR2 SASEGT. The J segment lost 7 bases and the V segment lost 3 bases, leaving 3 bases of the junction unmatched. The CDR3 spells CASSDLDRGQPQHF. The CDR3, as DNA: TGTGCCAGCAGTGACTTGGACAGGGGGCAGCCCCAGCATTTT.

The rearrangement links TRBV29-1 to TRBJ1-1; the D is unclear. The CDR3 spans 13 residues. CDR1 and CDR2 from the germline V gene are SQVTM and ANQGSEA. Trimming cost V 2 bases and J 1 base, with 8 bases left between them. Here the CDR3 reads CSVEWSANTEAFF. CDR3 DNA sequence: TGCAGCGTTGAATGGTCAGCGAACACTGAAGCTTTCTTT.

This chain links TRBV10-3 with TRBJ1-1, with 9 nucleotides matching TRBD1. Germline assignment: CDR1 ENHRY and CDR2 SYGVKD. With 4 bases clipped from V and 2 bases from J, the junction kept 2 bases outside the gene matches. The CDR3 is made up of 14 amino acids. The CDR3 DNA is TGTGCCATCAGTGGGACAGGGGTCAACACTGAAGCTTTCTTT. It specifies CAISGTGVNTEAFF.

As DNA, the CDR3 is TGCGCCAGCAGCTTGGAATGGGACAGCAAACAAGAGACCCAGTACTTC. Protein: CASSLEWDSKQETQYF. This chain uses TRBV5-1 with TRBJ2-5, with 7 bases identical to TRBD1. V was pared by 0 bases and J by 2 bases, with 7 bases of the junction left unmatched. Per the germline V gene, CDR1 is SGHRS and CDR2 is YFSETQ. CDR3 size: 16 residues.

This rearrangement joins TRBV28 to TRBJ2-1, with 15 bases matching TRBD2. From germline, CDR1 is MDHEN and CDR2 SYDVKM. The CDR3 has 17 amino acids. The J segment lost 7 bases and the V segment lost 4 bases, leaving 8 bases of the junction unmatched. CDR3 protein: CASSSGLAGGRGNEQFF. CDR3 in DNA: TGTGCCAGCAGTTCGGGACTAGCGGGAGGCCGAGGGAATGAGCAGTTCTTC.

The chain couples TRBV5-1 to TRBJ2-3; 10 nucleotides align to TRBD2. This CDR3 region has 18 residues. After removal of 0 bases from V and 2 bases from J, the junction contained 9 bases not matched to a gene. Germline V CDR1 and CDR2: SGHRS, YFSETQ. The CDR3 here is CASSLAGIAGGYTDTQYF. Written as DNA, the CDR3 is TGCGCCAGCAGCTTGGCCGGGATAGCGGGAGGATACACAGATACGCAGTATTTT.

This clone showed up just once. The chain couples TRBV5-4 to TRBJ2-1, with 13 bases matching TRBD2. Germline lookup yields CDR1 SGHNT and CDR2 YYREEE (reference sequence). The CDR3 length is 15 residues. V shed 4 bases and J 7 bases; nucleotides not matched to a gene: 5. The CDR3 sequence is CASSIRLAGGNEQFF. The CDR3, as DNA: TGTGCCAGCAGCATCCGACTAGCGGGAGGTAATGAGCAGTTCTTC.

This sequence joins TRBV4-3 and TRBJ1-4; 7 bases line up with TRBD1. CDR1 is LGHNA and CDR2 is YSLEER in the germline V gene. Trimming at V came to 0 bases and at J to 8 bases, leaving 18 bases not matched to a gene. The CDR3 consists of 19 residues. CDR3 protein: CASSQDLRGFLNRDEKLFF. The CDR3 DNA follows: TGCGCCAGCAGCCAAGATCTCAGGGGGTTCCTAAACAGGGACGAAAAACTGTTTTTT.

The chain has TRBV5-1 and TRBJ2-5; D may be TRBD1 (6 bases). Trimming pared 4 bases from V and 7 bases from J, leaving 17 bases between. Germline assignment: CDR1 SGHRS and CDR2 YFSETQ. The CDR3 length is 14 residues. The CDR3 DNA is TGCGCCAGCAGCCCCTCTGGGGGCTGGGGGACCCAGTACTTC. Its protein product is CASSPSGGWGTQYF.

V gene TRBV6-5 combines with J gene TRBJ2-7; D is ambiguous. CDR3 length equals 13 residues. The germline gives CDR1 MNHEY, CDR2 SVGAGI. The ends were cut back, 5 bases at V and 2 bases at J, with 10 bases in the middle. The CDR3 here is CASSEPGTYEQYF. CDR3 DNA: TGTGCCAGCAGTGAGCCAGGTACCTACGAGCAGTACTTC.

V is TRBV6-5 and J is TRBJ1-5; a weak D match, TRBD1 (6 bases). V was shortened by 0 bases and J by 7 bases, with 16 bases between the two germline ends. The CDR3 has 16 amino acids. Germline CDR1 is MNHEY and CDR2 is SVGAGI. The CDR3 loop reads CASSYSPQGIGQPQHF. The CDR3 DNA reads TGTGCCAGCAGTTACTCGCCCCAGGGGATTGGGCAGCCCCAGCATTTT.

This clone came up once. This chain links TRBV6-1 with TRBJ1-3; tentatively, D is TRBD1 (6 bases). CDR1 MNHNS and CDR2 SASEGT come from the germline V gene. CDR3 length equals 14 residues. Trimming took off 6 bases at V and 0 bases at J, with 9 bases between the two ends. CDR3: CASRADSSGNTIYF. DNA for the CDR3: TGTGCCAGCAGAGCGGACAGCTCTGGAAACACCATATATTTT.

The chain joins TRBV15 to TRBJ2-1, with D possibly being TRBD1 or TRBD2 (5 bases each). The CDR3 consists of 15 residues. V was clipped by 0 bases and J by 9 bases, with 15 bases between them. CDR1 is LNHNV, CDR2 YYDKDF, per germline (reference sequence). The CDR3 loop reads CATSRDRGPVAEQFF. The DNA of the CDR3 is TGTGCCACCAGCAGAGATAGGGGACCCGTCGCTGAGCAGTTCTTC.

This chain links TRBV2 with TRBJ1-2, with no clear D. The CDR3 runs to 14 residues. V was cut by 4 bases and J by 4 bases, with 13 bases left in between. Germline V gives CDR1 SNHLY, CDR2 FYNNEI. The CDR3 nucleotides read TGTGCCAGCAGTGTTTCAAGGGCCCTCTATGGCTACACCTTC. As protein: CASSVSRALYGYTF.

The V and J genes are TRBV7-7 and TRBJ2-2, with D unclear. Trimming pared 2 bases from V and 3 bases from J, leaving 7 bases between. In germline, CDR1 is SSHAT, CDR2 FNYEAQ (reference sequence). The CDR3 loop spans 14 amino acids. This CDR3 reads CASSLFLDTGELFF. DNA for the CDR3: TGTGCCAGCAGCTTATTTCTAGACACCGGGGAGCTGTTTTTT.

The count of this clone is one. J is TRBJ2-5 and V is TRBV5-1, with 8 bases fitting TRBD1. The CDR3 has 14 residues. CDR1 is SGHRS, CDR2 YFSETQ, per germline. The J segment lost 2 bases and the V segment lost 4 bases, leaving 4 bases of the junction unmatched. CDR3 bases: TGCGCCAGCAGCAGGGACAGGATTCAAGAGACCCAGTACTTC. Protein: CASSRDRIQETQYF.

This sequence joins TRBV30 and TRBJ1-1; D remains unclear. Trimming removed 0 bases at V and 5 bases at J, with 13 bases between. The CDR3 sequence is 14 residues long. CDR1 and CDR2 from the germline V gene are GTSNPN and SVGIG (reference sequence). The CDR3 reads CAWSVRRGGTEAFF. In DNA, the CDR3 is TGTGCCTGGAGTGTACGGCGGGGAGGGACTGAAGCTTTCTTT.

This clone was recorded once. The J gene is TRBJ2-7, the V gene TRBV15, with 7 bases fitting TRBD1. J gave up 5 bases and V 5 bases, and 9 bases lay outside the gene matches. This CDR3 spans 14 amino acids. Germline values: CDR1 LNHNV, CDR2 YYDKDF (reference sequence). The CDR3 sequence: CATSGVQGSHEQYF. The CDR3 DNA follows: TGTGCCACCAGCGGAGTACAGGGGTCCCACGAGCAGTACTTC.

This rearrangement joins TRBV30 to TRBJ2-4; 8 bases are a match to TRBD2. The CDR3 contains 16 residues. The germline V gene has CDR1 GTSNPN and CDR2 SVGIG (reference sequence). V gave up 2 bases and J gave up 0 bases; unmatched junction bases: 6. The CDR3 DNA reads TGTGCCTGGAGTTCAGAGCGGGAGTTAGCCAAAAACATTCAGTACTTC. Encoded protein: CAWSSERELAKNIQYF.

Comment on this clone: This same CDR3 is encoded by further DNA sequences in the sample. This chain links TRBV5-1 with TRBJ2-7, with D hard to call. The ends were cut back, 3 bases at V and 0 bases at J, with 7 bases in the middle. This CDR3 spans 13 amino acids. Germline-derived CDR1 and CDR2 are SGHRS and YFSETQ. The CDR3 region is CASSSGSSYEQYF. In DNA form, the CDR3 reads TGCGCCAGCAGCTCTGGTAGCTCCTACGAGCAGTACTTC.

The chain is built from TRBV6-1 and TRBJ1-1; 9 bases line up with TRBD1. The CDR3 has 12 residues. V shed 8 bases and J 7 bases; nucleotides not matched to a gene: 5. CDR1 MNHNS and CDR2 SASEGT come from the germline V gene. Here the CDR3 reads CASGRTGDEAFF. DNA of the CDR3: TGTGCCAGCGGGCGGACAGGGGATGAAGCTTTCTTT.

This chain uses TRBV13 with TRBJ1-2, with TRBD1 identical over 11 bases. CDR1 is PRHDT and CDR2 is FYEKMQ in the germline V gene (reference sequence). The CDR3 has 16 amino acids. J gave up 7 bases and V 4 bases, and 11 bases lay outside the gene matches. The CDR3 nucleotides read TGTGCCAGCAGCTCTTACGGACAGGGGGCGTTGGGTGGCTACACCTTC. Translating it yields CASSSYGQGALGGYTF.